The following is a T cell receptor (beta chain) sequence with its context. The entry originates in a study of shared T cell receptors in the human thymus. Using immunoSEQ multiplex PCR, the repertoire was profiled, and TCRdb retains in-frame clones only, with some absent. The sample lists around 730,000 clones, 70% to 90% occurring once. J gave up 8 bases and V 4 bases, and 16 bases lay outside the gene matches. This CDR3 contains 17 residues. Germline V gives CDR1 SGHVS, CDR2 FNYEAQ. These data were likewise used in another study, on human thymus T cells. Turning to that study: It was healthy Finnish infants having corrective surgery for congenital heart defects who were the donors. Thymic and blood repertoires appeared to display a bias in their usage of V and J genes. Related research reported highly overlapping thymic repertoires among unrelated individuals.

Source material: thymocytes. The genes are TRBV7-6 and TRBJ1-2; 10 nucleotides agree with TRBD1. The clonotype comes from a girl under three years old with a congenital heart defect. This chain's CDR3 is CASSSQFILTGGGGYTF. The CDR3 nucleotides read TGTGCCAGCAGCTCGCAATTTATATTGACAGGGGGCGGCGGCTACACCTTC.